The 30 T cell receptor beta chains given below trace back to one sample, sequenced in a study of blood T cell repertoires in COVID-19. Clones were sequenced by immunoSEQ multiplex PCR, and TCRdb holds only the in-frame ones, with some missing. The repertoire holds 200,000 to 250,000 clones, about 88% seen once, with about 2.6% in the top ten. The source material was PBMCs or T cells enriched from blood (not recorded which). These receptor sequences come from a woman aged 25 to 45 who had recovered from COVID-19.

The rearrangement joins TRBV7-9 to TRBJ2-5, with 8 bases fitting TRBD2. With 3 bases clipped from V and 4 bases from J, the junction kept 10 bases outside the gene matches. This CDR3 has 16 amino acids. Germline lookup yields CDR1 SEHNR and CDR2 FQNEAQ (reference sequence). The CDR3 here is CASSFPGLEDLETQYF. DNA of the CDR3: TGTGCCAGCAGCTTTCCGGGACTAGAGGACCTAGAGACCCAGTACTTC.

The CDR3 region is CASSLLTSGINYEQYF. The CDR3 nucleotides read TGCGCCAGCAGCTTGCTGACTAGCGGGATTAACTACGAGCAGTACTTC. This rearrangement joins TRBV5-1 to TRBJ2-7; 11 bases are a match to TRBD2. The CDR3 has 16 residues. CDR1 is SGHRS and CDR2 is YFSETQ in the germline V gene. Germline trimming cut 1 base from V and 3 bases from J; bases unmatched to any gene: 6.

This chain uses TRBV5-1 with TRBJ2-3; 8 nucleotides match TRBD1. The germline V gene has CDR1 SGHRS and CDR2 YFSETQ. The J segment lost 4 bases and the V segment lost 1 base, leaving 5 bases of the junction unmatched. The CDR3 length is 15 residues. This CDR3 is CASSLTGGGADTQYF. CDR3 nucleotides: TGCGCCAGCAGCTTGACAGGGGGAGGTGCAGATACGCAGTATTTT.

The CDR3 DNA reads TGTGCCAGCATGGGCAGGGGGGTAGAGGTGCAGTACTTC. Protein sequence: CASMGRGVEVQYF. The chain uses TRBV2 and TRBJ2-7, with a possible D match to TRBD1 (7 bases). Germline V CDR1 and CDR2: SNHLY, FYNNEI. The CDR3 extends over 13 amino acids. V was shortened by 7 bases and J by 9 bases, with 19 bases between the two germline ends.

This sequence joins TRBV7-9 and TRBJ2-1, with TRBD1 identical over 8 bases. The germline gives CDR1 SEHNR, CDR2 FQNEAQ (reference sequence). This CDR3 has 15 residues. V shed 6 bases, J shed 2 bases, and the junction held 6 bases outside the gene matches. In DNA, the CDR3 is TGTGCCAGCAGTCCTCCAGGGGGCCCCTACAATGAGCAGTTCTTC. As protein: CASSPPGGPYNEQFF.

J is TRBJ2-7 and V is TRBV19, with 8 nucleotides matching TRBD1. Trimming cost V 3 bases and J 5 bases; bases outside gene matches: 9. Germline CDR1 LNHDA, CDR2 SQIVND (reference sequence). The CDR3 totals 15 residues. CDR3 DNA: TGTGCCAGTAGTATTTTCAGGACAGGGAAGGACGAGCAGTACTTC. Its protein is CASSIFRTGKDEQYF.

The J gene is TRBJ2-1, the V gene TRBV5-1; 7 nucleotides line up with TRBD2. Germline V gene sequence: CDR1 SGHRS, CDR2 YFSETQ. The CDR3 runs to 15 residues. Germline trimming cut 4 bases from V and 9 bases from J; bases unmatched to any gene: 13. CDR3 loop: CASSPEWTRNSEQFF. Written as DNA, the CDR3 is TGCGCCAGCAGCCCAGAGTGGACTAGAAATAGTGAGCAGTTCTTC. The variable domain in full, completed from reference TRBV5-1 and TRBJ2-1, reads KAGVTQTPRYLIKTRGQQVTLSCSPISGHRSVSWYQQTPGQGLQFLFEYFSETQRNKGNFPGRFSGRQFSNSRSEMNVSTLELGDSALYLCASSPEWTRNSEQFFGPGTRLTVL.

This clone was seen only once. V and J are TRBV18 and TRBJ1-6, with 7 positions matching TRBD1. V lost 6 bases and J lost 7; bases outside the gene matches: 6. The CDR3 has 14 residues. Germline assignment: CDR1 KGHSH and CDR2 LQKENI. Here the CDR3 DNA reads TGTGCCAGCTCCCGACAGGGAATGAATTCACCCCTCCACTTT. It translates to CASSRQGMNSPLHF.

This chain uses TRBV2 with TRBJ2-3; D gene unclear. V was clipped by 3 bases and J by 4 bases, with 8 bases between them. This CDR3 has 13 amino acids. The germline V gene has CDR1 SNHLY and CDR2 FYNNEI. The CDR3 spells CASSDGRSDTQYF. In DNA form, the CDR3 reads TGTGCCAGCAGTGACGGTAGATCAGATACGCAGTATTTT.

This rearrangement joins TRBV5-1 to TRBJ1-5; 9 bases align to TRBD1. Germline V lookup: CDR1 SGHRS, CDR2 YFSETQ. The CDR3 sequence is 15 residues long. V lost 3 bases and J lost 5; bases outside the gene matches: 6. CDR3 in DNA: TGCGCCAGCAGCTCCGGGACAGGGTTTCATCAGCCCCAGCATTTT. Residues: CASSSGTGFHQPQHF.

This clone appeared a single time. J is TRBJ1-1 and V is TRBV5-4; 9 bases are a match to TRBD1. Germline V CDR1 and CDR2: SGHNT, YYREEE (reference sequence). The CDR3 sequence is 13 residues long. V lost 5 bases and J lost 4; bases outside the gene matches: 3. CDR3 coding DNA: TGTGCCAGCAGGGTGGACAGGGGCACTGAAGCTTTCTTT. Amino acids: CASRVDRGTEAFF.

The CDR3 DNA reads TGTGCCAGCAGCTTGGCCAGGTGGGACACCATATATTTT. The encoded protein is CASSLARWDTIYF. The chain is built from TRBV5-8 and TRBJ1-3; D remains unclear. Trimming stripped 0 bases from V and 8 bases from J, with 9 bases between. The germline gives CDR1 SGHTS, CDR2 YDEGEE. This CDR3 region has 13 residues.

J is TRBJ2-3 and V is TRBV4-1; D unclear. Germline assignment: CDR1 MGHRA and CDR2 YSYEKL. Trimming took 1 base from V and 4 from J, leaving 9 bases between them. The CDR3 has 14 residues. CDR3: CASSQVGPPDTQYF. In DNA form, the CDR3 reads TGCGCCAGCAGCCAAGTTGGGCCCCCAGATACGCAGTATTTT.

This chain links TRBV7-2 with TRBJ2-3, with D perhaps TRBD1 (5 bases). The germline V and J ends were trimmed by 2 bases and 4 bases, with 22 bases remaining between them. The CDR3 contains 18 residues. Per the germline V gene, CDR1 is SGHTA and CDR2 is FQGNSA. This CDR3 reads CASSLKFWGEAFPDTQYF. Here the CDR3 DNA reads TGTGCCAGCAGCTTAAAGTTTTGGGGCGAGGCTTTTCCAGATACGCAGTATTTT.

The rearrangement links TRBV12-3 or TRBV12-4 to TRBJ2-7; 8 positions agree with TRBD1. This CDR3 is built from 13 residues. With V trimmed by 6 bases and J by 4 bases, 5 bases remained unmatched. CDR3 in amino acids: CASRSGGQYEQYF. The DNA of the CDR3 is TGTGCCAGCAGATCAGGGGGCCAGTACGAGCAGTACTTC.

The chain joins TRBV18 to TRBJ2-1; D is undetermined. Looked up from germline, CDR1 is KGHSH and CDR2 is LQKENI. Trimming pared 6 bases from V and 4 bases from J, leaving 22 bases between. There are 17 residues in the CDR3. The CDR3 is CASSPPPTYPRYNEQFF. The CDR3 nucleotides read TGTGCCAGCTCTCCTCCCCCGACATACCCCCGATACAATGAGCAGTTCTTC.

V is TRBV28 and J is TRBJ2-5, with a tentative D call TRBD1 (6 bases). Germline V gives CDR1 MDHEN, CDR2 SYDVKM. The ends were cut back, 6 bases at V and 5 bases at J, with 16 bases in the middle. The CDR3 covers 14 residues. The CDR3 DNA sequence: TGTGCCAGCAGGCCCGGGGACAACGTGGAGACCCAGTACTTC. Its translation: CASRPGDNVETQYF.

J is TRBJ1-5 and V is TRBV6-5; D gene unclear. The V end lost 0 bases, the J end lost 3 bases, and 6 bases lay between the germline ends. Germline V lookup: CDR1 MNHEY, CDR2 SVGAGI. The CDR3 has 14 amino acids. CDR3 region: CASSYSALNQPQHF. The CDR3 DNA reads TGTGCCAGCAGTTACTCAGCTCTCAATCAGCCCCAGCATTTT.

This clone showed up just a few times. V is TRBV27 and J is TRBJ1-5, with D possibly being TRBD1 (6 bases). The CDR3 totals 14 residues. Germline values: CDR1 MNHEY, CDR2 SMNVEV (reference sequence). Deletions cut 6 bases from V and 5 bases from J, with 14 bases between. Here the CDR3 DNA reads TGTGCCAGCAGCCAAGACAGGTCCGATCAGCCCCAGCATTTT. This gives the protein CASSQDRSDQPQHF.

The CDR3, as DNA: TGTGCCAGCAGCTTAATGGCTAGCTTCACAGATACGCAGTATTTT. Protein product: CASSLMASFTDTQYF. The V call is TRBV7-3, the J call TRBJ2-3; possibly TRBD2 for D (5 bases). Looked up from germline, CDR1 is SGHTA and CDR2 is FQGTGA. This CDR3 contains 15 residues. V was trimmed by 1 base and J by 2 bases, leaving 10 bases between them.

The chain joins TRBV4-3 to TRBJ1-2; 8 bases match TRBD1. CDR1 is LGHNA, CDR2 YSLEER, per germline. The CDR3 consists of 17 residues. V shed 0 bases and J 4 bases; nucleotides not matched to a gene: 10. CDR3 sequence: CASSQERTGWRGYGYTF. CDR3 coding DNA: TGCGCCAGCAGCCAAGAAAGGACAGGGTGGAGAGGCTATGGCTACACCTTC.

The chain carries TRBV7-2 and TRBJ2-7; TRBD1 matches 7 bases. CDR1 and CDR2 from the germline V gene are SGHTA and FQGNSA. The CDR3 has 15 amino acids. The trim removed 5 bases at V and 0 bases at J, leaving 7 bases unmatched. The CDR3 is CASSLMGQSSYEQYF. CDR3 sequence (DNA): TGTGCCAGCAGCCTGATGGGACAGAGCTCCTACGAGCAGTACTTC.

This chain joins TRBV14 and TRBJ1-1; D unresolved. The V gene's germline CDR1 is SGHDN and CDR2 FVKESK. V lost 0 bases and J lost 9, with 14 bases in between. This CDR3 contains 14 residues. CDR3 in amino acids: CASSQDLAVVKAFF. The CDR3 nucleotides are TGTGCCAGCAGCCAAGATTTGGCAGTCGTGAAAGCTTTCTTT.

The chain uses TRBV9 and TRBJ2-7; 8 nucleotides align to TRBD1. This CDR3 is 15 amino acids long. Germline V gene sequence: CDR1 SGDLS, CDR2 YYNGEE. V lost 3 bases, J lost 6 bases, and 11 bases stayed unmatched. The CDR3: CASSADVRDRTEQYF. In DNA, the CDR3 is TGTGCCAGCAGCGCCGACGTCCGGGACAGGACCGAGCAGTACTTC. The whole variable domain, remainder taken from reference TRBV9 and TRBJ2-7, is DSGVTQTPKHLITATGQRVTLRCSPRSGDLSVYWYQQSLDQGLQFLIQYYNGEERAKGNILERFSAQQFPDLHSELNLSSLELGDSALYFCASSADVRDRTEQYFGPGTRLTVT.

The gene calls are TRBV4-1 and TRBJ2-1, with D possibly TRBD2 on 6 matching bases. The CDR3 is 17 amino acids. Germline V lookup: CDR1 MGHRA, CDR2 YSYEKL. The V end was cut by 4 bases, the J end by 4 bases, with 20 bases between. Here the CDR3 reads CASSRIPEPSVYNEQFF. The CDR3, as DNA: TGCGCCAGCAGCCGGATTCCGGAGCCTAGCGTATACAATGAGCAGTTCTTC.

The CDR3 bases are TGTGCCAGCAGTTTGTATCAGGGTTCGGATCAGCCCCAGCATTTT. It codes for CASSLYQGSDQPQHF. This chain connects TRBV6-2 or TRBV6-3 to TRBJ1-5; D possibly corresponds to TRBD1 (5 bases). The CDR3 sequence is 15 residues long. Germline V gene lookup returns CDR1 MNHEY and CDR2 SVGEGT. V was cut by 4 bases and J by 5 bases, with 15 bases left in between.

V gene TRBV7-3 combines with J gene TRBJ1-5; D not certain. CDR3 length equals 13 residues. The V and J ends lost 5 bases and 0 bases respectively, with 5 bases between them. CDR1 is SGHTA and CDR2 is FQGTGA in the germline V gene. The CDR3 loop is CASSAGSNQPQHF. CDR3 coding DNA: TGTGCCAGCAGCGCAGGTAGCAATCAGCCCCAGCATTTT.

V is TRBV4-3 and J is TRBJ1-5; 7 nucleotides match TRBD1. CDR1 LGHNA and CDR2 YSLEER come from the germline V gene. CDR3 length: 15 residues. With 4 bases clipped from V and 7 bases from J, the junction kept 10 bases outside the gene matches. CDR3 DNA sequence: TGCGCCAGCAGCCCCTTTCCGGACAGGTTCCAGCCCCAGCATTTT. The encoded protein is CASSPFPDRFQPQHF.

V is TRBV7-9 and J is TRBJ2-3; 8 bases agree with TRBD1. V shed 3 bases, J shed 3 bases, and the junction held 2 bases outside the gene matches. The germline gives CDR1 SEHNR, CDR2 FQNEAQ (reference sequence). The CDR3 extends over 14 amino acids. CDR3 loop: CASSFGQGTDTQYF. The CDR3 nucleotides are TGTGCCAGCAGCTTCGGACAGGGAACAGATACGCAGTATTTT.

CDR3 in amino acids: CASSLGADREVYTEAFF. CDR3 nucleotide sequence: TGTGCCAGCAGCTTGGGAGCGGACAGGGAGGTTTACACTGAAGCTTTCTTT. The chain joins TRBV5-5 to TRBJ1-1; the match to TRBD1 covers 8 bases. The CDR3 spans 17 residues. The germline V gene has CDR1 SGHKS and CDR2 YYEKEE (reference sequence). Trimming at V came to 0 bases and at J to 3 bases, leaving 10 bases not matched to a gene.